The 32 T cell receptor beta chains below all came from one sample that was sequenced in a study of STAT5B mutations in CD4+ large granular lymphocyte leukemia. Assay used: immunoSEQ multiplex PCR; TCRdb lists only in-frame clones, some missing. Of around 10,000 clones listed, around 85% are singletons. The source material was PBMCs. The receptor set was obtained from a man aged 60 to 75 with CD4+ T-cell large granular lymphocyte leukemia.

The rearrangement joins TRBV11-1 to TRBJ1-1, with D possibly TRBD1 on 6 matching bases. The CDR3 runs 14 residues. Trimming cost V 5 bases and J 4 bases, with 14 bases left between them. Germline CDR1 and CDR2: SGHAT and FQDESV (reference sequence). CDR3 sequence (DNA): TGTGCCAGCAGCCGCAAGGGGGGAGGCACTGAAGCTTTCTTT. This gives the protein CASSRKGGGTEAFF. Drawing the rest from reference TRBV11-1 and TRBJ1-1, the complete variable domain is EAEVAQSPRYKITEKSQAVAFWCDPISGHATLYWYRQILGQGPELLVQFQDESVVDDSQLPKDRFSAERLKGVDSTLKIQPAELGDSAMYLCASSRKGGGTEAFFGQGTRLTVV.

This chain connects TRBV7-2 to TRBJ2-1; TRBD2 matches at 7 bases. CDR1 SGHTA and CDR2 FQGNSA come from the germline V gene. The CDR3 has 15 residues. The trim removed 3 bases at V and 2 bases at J, leaving 4 bases unmatched. The CDR3 is CASSFTGTTYNEQFF. The DNA of the CDR3 is TGTGCCAGCAGCTTCACCGGGACTACCTACAATGAGCAGTTCTTC.

The table lists this clone with a few counts. V is TRBV7-6 and J is TRBJ2-2; D gene uncertain. Germline V gives CDR1 SGHVS, CDR2 FNYEAQ. The CDR3 runs 14 residues. V was clipped by 5 bases and J by 6 bases, with 13 bases between them. CDR3 in amino acids: CASSLVADAGELFF. The CDR3 bases are TGTGCCAGCAGCCTCGTCGCGGACGCCGGGGAGCTGTTTTTT.

The chain links TRBV30 to TRBJ2-7; D is ambiguous. The CDR3 extends over 14 amino acids. CDR1 and CDR2 (germline): GTSNPN, SVGIG (reference sequence). V was shortened by 5 bases and J by 2 bases, with 16 bases between the two germline ends. The CDR3 sequence: CAWVDRRFPYEQYF. The CDR3 DNA reads as TGTGCCTGGGTGGATCGTAGATTTCCCTACGAGCAGTACTTC.

The gene calls are TRBV7-9 and TRBJ2-7; D gene uncertain. Germline values: CDR1 SEHNR, CDR2 FQNEAQ (reference sequence). There are 11 residues in the CDR3. Trimming removed 2 bases from V and 8 bases from J, with 7 bases in between. The CDR3 nucleotides read TGTGCCAGCAGCTTATTTGATCAGCAGTACTTC. Translation gives CASSLFDQQYF.

The chain carries TRBV11-3 and TRBJ2-7, with TRBD2 identical over 10 bases. CDR1 and CDR2 from the germline V gene are SGHNT and YENEEA. The CDR3 totals 14 residues. Germline trimming cut 5 bases from V and 6 bases from J; bases unmatched to any gene: 7. In DNA, the CDR3 is TGTGCCAGCAGCCCTAGCGGGAGTTTTGGCGAGCAGTACTTC. This sequence encodes CASSPSGSFGEQYF.

This chain connects TRBV5-1 to TRBJ2-1, with 11 bases matching TRBD2. Germline V gene lookup returns CDR1 SGHRS and CDR2 YFSETQ. Losses at the gene ends were 1 base for V and 8 bases for J; bases not matched to a gene: 11. The CDR3 spans 17 residues. The CDR3 here is CASSLSPLAGGPDEQFF. The DNA of the CDR3 is TGCGCCAGCAGCTTGAGTCCGCTAGCGGGAGGACCCGATGAGCAGTTCTTC.

This chain connects TRBV14 to TRBJ1-4; D unclear. Per the germline V gene, CDR1 is SGHDN and CDR2 is FVKESK. The CDR3 has 13 amino acids. V lost 4 bases, J lost 8 bases, and 11 bases lay in between. DNA for the CDR3: TGTGCCAGCAGCCGGGAGGGAAGGGAAAAACTGTTTTTT. The encoded protein is CASSREGREKLFF.

This clone was counted only a few times. The chain carries TRBV28 and TRBJ1-5, with a possible D match to TRBD1 (5 bases). Trimming cost V 1 base and J 1 base, with 20 bases left between them. CDR1 and CDR2 (germline): MDHEN, SYDVKM. This CDR3 contains 19 residues. CDR3 residues: CASSLLRGGDMGSNQPQHF. CDR3 in DNA: TGTGCCAGCAGTTTATTAAGGGGAGGAGATATGGGAAGCAATCAGCCCCAGCATTTT.

The chain carries TRBV5-8 and TRBJ1-5, with 10 bases aligning to TRBD1. V lost 1 base to trimming and J lost 7 bases; unmatched junction nucleotides: 5. This CDR3 comprises 15 residues. Germline assignment: CDR1 SGHTS and CDR2 YDEGEE. This CDR3 is CASSLRQGAQQPQHF. For the CDR3, the DNA is TGTGCCAGCAGCTTGAGACAGGGGGCACAACAGCCCCAGCATTTT.

The chain has TRBV7-2 and TRBJ2-1; tentative D call: TRBD2 (5 bases). Germline V lookup: CDR1 SGHTA, CDR2 FQGNSA. This CDR3 contains 16 residues. Trimming took off 2 bases at V and 10 bases at J, with 21 bases between the two ends. CDR3 residues: CASSLMGSPGLREQFF. CDR3 in DNA: TGTGCCAGCAGCTTAATGGGGAGCCCCGGGTTGCGGGAGCAGTTCTTC.

The genes are TRBV29-1 and TRBJ1-2; D possibly corresponds to TRBD1 (6 bases). Germline CDR1 SQVTM, CDR2 ANQGSEA. The V end was cut by 4 bases, the J end by 2 bases, with 11 bases between. The CDR3 runs 13 residues. Here the CDR3 DNA reads TGCAGCGTTGGGGAACAGGGAAACTATGGCTACACCTTC. As protein: CSVGEQGNYGYTF.

The CDR3 region is CASGRTGLAGDAYEQYF. DNA of the CDR3: TGTGCCAGCGGCAGGACAGGACTAGCGGGAGACGCCTACGAGCAGTACTTC. The chain employs TRBV2 and TRBJ2-5; 13 nucleotides align to TRBD2. The DNA end favors TRBJ2-7, so the J call may be wrong. Germline CDR1 SNHLY, CDR2 FYNNEI. The CDR3 covers 17 residues.

CDR3 amino acids: CASSALDSYGYTF. DNA of the CDR3: TGTGCCAGTAGTGCCTTGGACAGTTATGGCTACACCTTC. The chain recombines TRBV19 with TRBJ1-2; D might be TRBD1 (6 bases). The CDR3 contains 13 residues. V lost 5 bases to trimming and J lost 5 bases, with 12 bases between them. Per germline, CDR1 LNHDA and CDR2 SQIVND (reference sequence).

This clone was seen only once. The rearrangement links TRBV11-2 to TRBJ2-1; 8 nucleotides line up with TRBD2. J lost 6 bases, V lost 6 bases, and 13 bases had no gene match. The CDR3 spans 16 residues. CDR1 and CDR2 (germline): SGHAT, FQNNGV. CDR3 nucleotide sequence: TGTGCCAGCAGACCTATCCGGACTAGCAGGGGCAATGAGCAGTTCTTC. Its protein is CASRPIRTSRGNEQFF.

This chain connects TRBV5-1 to TRBJ2-7; the D is unclear. V dropped 0 bases and J dropped 7 bases, with 11 bases sitting between them. This CDR3 comprises 13 residues. Looked up from germline, CDR1 is SGHRS and CDR2 is YFSETQ. The CDR3 reads CASSLAGKGEQYF. DNA of the CDR3: TGCGCCAGCAGCTTGGCCGGCAAAGGAGAGCAGTACTTC.

The V gene is TRBV4-3, the J gene TRBJ2-2, with TRBD1 matching over 8 bases. V shed 6 bases, J shed 6 bases, and the junction held 12 bases outside the gene matches. This CDR3 is 16 amino acids long. Germline CDR1 and CDR2: LGHNA and YSLEER. CDR3 sequence reads: CASRTGADREAGELFF. The CDR3 bases are TGCGCCAGCAGGACAGGGGCCGACCGAGAGGCCGGGGAGCTGTTTTTT.

This clone was counted once. The chain has TRBV19 and TRBJ1-5; D uncertain. The germline gives CDR1 LNHDA, CDR2 SQIVND (reference sequence). Trimming cost V 3 bases and J 5 bases, with 8 bases left between them. CDR3 length: 13 amino acids. The CDR3 reads CASSMNGDQPQHF. DNA for the CDR3: TGTGCCAGTAGTATGAACGGAGATCAGCCCCAGCATTTT.

V gene TRBV5-1 combines with J gene TRBJ2-3; 10 nucleotides align to TRBD2. J gave up 3 bases and V 2 bases, and 6 bases lay outside the gene matches. The CDR3 runs to 16 residues. Germline CDR1 SGHRS, CDR2 YFSETQ. CDR3 DNA: TGCGCCAGCAGCTTCCTAGCGGGAGATGGAACAGATACGCAGTATTTT. Encoded protein: CASSFLAGDGTDTQYF. The variable domain in full, completed from reference TRBV5-1 and TRBJ2-3, reads KAGVTQTPRYLIKTRGQQVTLSCSPISGHRSVSWYQQTPGQGLQFLFEYFSETQRNKGNFPGRFSGRQFSNSRSEMNVSTLELGDSALYLCASSFLAGDGTDTQYFGPGTRLTVL.

The V gene is TRBV4-2, the J gene TRBJ1-3, with a weak D call TRBD1 (5 bases). Germline V gene data show CDR1 as LGHNA and CDR2 as YNFKEQ. The V and J ends lost 6 bases and 7 bases respectively, with 16 bases between them. The CDR3 extends over 14 amino acids. CDR3 region: CASSQDYRRNTIYF. CDR3 in DNA: TGTGCCAGCAGTCAGGATTACAGGAGGAACACCATATATTTT.

In DNA, the CDR3 is TGTGCCAGCAGACACTCTGGGGCCAACGTCCTGACTTTC. It encodes CASRHSGANVLTF. V gene TRBV27 combines with J gene TRBJ2-6; D unresolved. The V end lost 6 bases, the J end lost 0 bases, and 3 bases lay between the germline ends. The CDR3 length is 13 residues. Looked up from germline, CDR1 is MNHEY and CDR2 is SMNVEV (reference sequence). Supplemented by reference TRBV27 and TRBJ2-6, the full variable domain reads EAQVTQNPRYLITVTGKKLTVTCSQNMNHEYMSWYRQDPGLGLRQIYYSMNVEVTDKGDVPEGYKVSRKEKRNFPLILESPSPNQTSLYFCASRHSGANVLTFGAGSRLTVL.

V gene TRBV4-1 combines with J gene TRBJ2-7, with 9 positions matching TRBD1. Germline lookup yields CDR1 MGHRA and CDR2 YSYEKL. The junction had 9 bases not matched to a gene; V was cut back by 2 bases and J by 1 base. This CDR3 is 17 amino acids long. CDR3 DNA: TGCGCCAGCAGCCAACTCATACAGGGGGCAAATTCCTACGAGCAGTACTTC. Its protein product is CASSQLIQGANSYEQYF.

This chain links TRBV19 with TRBJ2-1, with 8 bases fitting TRBD1. Trimming cost V 7 bases and J 4 bases; bases outside gene matches: 6. This CDR3 spans 14 amino acids. Germline CDR1 is LNHDA and CDR2 is SQIVND (reference sequence). This CDR3 reads CASTTGDGYNEQFF. In DNA, the CDR3 is TGTGCCAGTACGACAGGGGATGGGTACAATGAGCAGTTCTTC.

V is TRBV28 and J is TRBJ1-2; 8 bases are a match to TRBD1. The V and J ends lost 9 bases and 5 bases, in that order; junction bases with no gene match: 8. Germline loops: CDR1 MDHEN, CDR2 SYDVKM. The CDR3 totals 13 residues. This chain's CDR3 is CASEQGVEYGYTF. CDR3 nucleotides: TGTGCCAGTGAACAGGGGGTTGAATATGGCTACACCTTC.

The chain is built from TRBV5-1 and TRBJ2-3; 13 bases fit TRBD2. CDR3 size: 16 residues. J was trimmed by 3 bases and V by 4 bases; bases with no gene match: 5. CDR1 is SGHRS and CDR2 is YFSETQ in the germline V gene. CDR3 in amino acids: CASSTGLAGATDTQYF. As DNA, the CDR3 is TGCGCCAGCAGCACCGGACTAGCGGGAGCAACAGATACGCAGTATTTT.

The chain is built from TRBV28 and TRBJ2-4; D is perhaps TRBD1 (5 bases). There are 16 residues in the CDR3. Germline V gene sequence: CDR1 MDHEN, CDR2 SYDVKM. Trimming pared 5 bases from V and 1 base from J, leaving 15 bases between. For the CDR3, the DNA is TGTGCCAGCAGTCCAGGGATAGGGATGGCCAAAAACATTCAGTACTTC. This sequence encodes CASSPGIGMAKNIQYF. Full variable domain (remainder filled in from reference TRBV28 and TRBJ2-4): DVKVTQSSRYLVKRTGEKVFLECVQDMDHENMFWYRQDPGLGLRLIYFSYDVKMKEKGDIPEGYSVSREKKERFSLILESASTNQTSMYLCASSPGIGMAKNIQYFGAGTRLSVL.

This clone was counted between two and nine times. The rearrangement joins TRBV7-2 to TRBJ2-7; the D gene is possibly TRBD1 (5 bases). Germline V gene data show CDR1 as SGHTA and CDR2 as FQGNSA. This CDR3 is built from 13 residues. Trimming pared 5 bases from V and 4 bases from J, leaving 12 bases between. CDR3 loop: CASSRPGNYEQYF. CDR3 bases: TGTGCCAGCAGCCGACCAGGGAATTACGAGCAGTACTTC.

The count of this clone is one. V and J are TRBV4-3 and TRBJ2-1; 7 bases agree with TRBD2. V was pared by 2 bases and J by 5 bases, with 6 bases of the junction left unmatched. This CDR3 contains 15 residues. The germline V gene encodes CDR1 LGHNA and CDR2 YSLEER. The CDR3 bases are TGCGCCAGCAGCCAATTCGGGAGGCGGCACAATGAGCAGTTCTTC. Its translation: CASSQFGRRHNEQFF.

This rearrangement joins TRBV6-6 to TRBJ1-5, with D tentatively TRBD1 (6 bases). Looked up from germline, CDR1 is MNHNY and CDR2 is SVGAGI (reference sequence). The ends were cut back, 7 bases at V and 6 bases at J, with 16 bases in the middle. This CDR3 is 14 amino acids long. The CDR3 here is CASNPGGRGQPQHF. The CDR3, as DNA: TGTGCCAGCAACCCCGGGGGGCGAGGTCAGCCCCAGCATTTT.

The chain links TRBV21-1 to TRBJ2-3; TRBD1, the table's D call, was not compared with the DNA. TRBV21-1 is flagged as a pseudogene. The CDR3 length is 17 residues. The CDR3 DNA is TGTGCCAGCAGCAAAGGTTCTTACGACACTAGCACAGATACGCAGTATTTT. Its protein product is CASSKGSYDTSTDTQYF.

The chain couples TRBV11-2 to TRBJ2-1; 11 bases are shared with TRBD2. J was trimmed by 10 bases and V by 2 bases; bases with no gene match: 7. This CDR3 spans 15 amino acids. Germline-derived CDR1 and CDR2 are SGHAT and FQNNGV. In nucleotides, the CDR3 is TGTGCCAGCAGCTTATATAGCGGGAGGGTAGAAGAGCAGTTCTTC. It codes for CASSLYSGRVEEQFF.

The chain couples TRBV25-1 to TRBJ1-4, with 8 bases identical to TRBD1. Unmatched junction bases numbered 5, after V lost 2 bases and J lost 0 bases. CDR1 and CDR2 from the germline V gene are MGHDK and SYGVNS. The CDR3 covers 17 residues. This CDR3 is CASSEGQGAPTNEKLFF. CDR3 in DNA: TGTGCCAGCAGTGAAGGGCAGGGGGCCCCAACTAATGAAAAACTGTTTTTT.